The 13 T cell receptor beta chains presented below share a single source sample, sequenced in a study of CD8 T cells in ankylosing spondylitis. TCRdb itself ran the 5' RACE reads through MiXCR, one entry per CDR3 protein. The table has about 340,000 distinct CDR3 sequences, 14% to 15% seen once; the top ten hold around 1%. Sequencing input: blood, either unsorted or a sorted T cell fraction (not recorded which). These receptor sequences come from a male donor with ankylosing spondylitis or in good health (not recorded which).

The chain combines TRBV5-6 with TRBJ1-1, with a possible D match to TRBD1 (5 bases). The V end lost 2 bases, the J end lost 1 base, and 9 bases lay between the germline ends. The CDR3 spans 14 residues. Germline-derived CDR1 and CDR2 are SGHDT and YYEEEE. Here the CDR3 DNA reads TGTGCCAGCAGCTTCGTGGACACGAACACTGAAGCTTTCTTT. It specifies CASSFVDTNTEAFF. Full variable domain (missing parts from reference TRBV5-6 and TRBJ1-1): DAGVTQSPTHLIKTRGQQVTLRCSPKSGHDTVSWYQQALGQGPQFIFQYYEEEERQRGNFPDRFSGHQFPNYSSELNVNALLLGDSALYLCASSFVDTNTEAFFGQGTRLTVV.

V is TRBV12-3 or TRBV12-4 and J is TRBJ2-7, with D possibly TRBD2 on 5 matching bases. The CDR3 extends over 13 amino acids. Trimming removed 5 bases at V and 3 bases at J, with 11 bases between. The CDR3 is CASSIQRRYEQYF. CDR3 sequence (DNA): TGTGCCAGCAGTATCCAGCGGCGCTACGAGCAGTACTTC.

The chain combines TRBV30 with TRBJ1-2; D not resolved. Per the germline V gene, CDR1 is GTSNPN and CDR2 is SVGIG (reference sequence). V was cut by 3 bases and J by 6 bases, with 14 bases left in between. There are 13 residues in the CDR3. The DNA for the CDR3 is TGTGCCTGGAGCTCTGAAGGAGGCCATGGCTACACCTTC. Amino acid sequence: CAWSSEGGHGYTF.

The V and J genes are TRBV3-1 and TRBJ2-1; D might be TRBD1 (5 bases). The V end was cut by 4 bases, the J end by 9 bases, with 13 bases between. Germline V gives CDR1 LGHDT, CDR2 YNNKEL (reference sequence). The CDR3 has 13 residues. CDR3 coding DNA: TGTGCCAGCAGCCCCCGAAGTAGGGGTGAGCAGTTCTTC. Protein: CASSPRSRGEQFF.

This clonotype appeared a few times. CDR3 loop: CASSPTSPSYEQYF. CDR3 nucleotides: TGTGCCAGCTCACCAACATCCCCCTCCTACGAGCAGTACTTC. V gene TRBV18 combines with J gene TRBJ2-7; D gene ambiguous. From germline, CDR1 is KGHSH and CDR2 LQKENI. Trimming pared 2 bases from V and 0 bases from J, leaving 8 bases between. CDR3 length: 14 residues.

This clonotype was observed a few times. The CDR3 coding sequence is TGTGCCAGCAGCCCAGACCAGATTATGAACACTGAAGCTTTCTTT. It translates to CASSPDQIMNTEAFF. This sequence joins TRBV9 and TRBJ1-1; no reliable D call. CDR3 length: 15 amino acids. Trimming left V 4 bases short and J 0 bases short, with 13 bases between. The V gene's germline CDR1 is SGDLS and CDR2 YYNGEE. The variable domain in full, with the rest retrieved from reference TRBV9 and TRBJ1-1, is DSGVTQTPKHLITATGQRVTLRCSPRSGDLSVYWYQQSLDQGLQFLIQYYNGEERAKGNILERFSAQQFPDLHSELNLSSLELGDSALYFCASSPDQIMNTEAFFGQGTRLTVV.

This clonotype was observed once. The rearrangement uses TRBV3-1 and TRBJ2-3; 9 nucleotides match TRBD2. The CDR3 extends over 15 amino acids. CDR1 is LGHDT and CDR2 is YNNKEL in the germline V gene (reference sequence). Losses at the gene ends were 2 bases for V and 3 bases for J; bases not matched to a gene: 3. The CDR3 nucleotides are TGTGCCAGCAGCCAATATCTAGCGGGAACAGATACGCAGTATTTT. Protein product: CASSQYLAGTDTQYF.

The chain couples TRBV7-2 to TRBJ2-2; D perhaps matches TRBD2 (5 bases). This CDR3 has 15 amino acids. Germline CDR1 is SGHTA and CDR2 is FQGNSA. Trimming left V 1 base short and J 1 base short, with 7 bases between. The CDR3 region is CASSLGSGNTGELFF. The CDR3 bases are TGTGCCAGCAGCTTAGGAAGCGGGAACACCGGGGAGCTGTTTTTT.

This clonotype came up a few times. CDR3 in DNA: TGCAGTGCTAGGCTACCGTCTTTGGCCGTCCAGGACACAGATACGCAGTATTTT. This gives the protein CSARLPSLAVQDTDTQYF. The J gene is TRBJ2-3, the V gene TRBV20-1; D remains ambiguous. Trimming stripped 3 bases from V and 2 bases from J, with 24 bases between. Germline loops: CDR1 DFQATT, CDR2 SNEGSKA (reference sequence). CDR3 length: 18 residues.

The rearrangement joins TRBV30 to TRBJ2-1; a possible D gene is TRBD2 (6 bases). The germline CDR1 and CDR2 sequences are GTSNPN and SVGIG (reference sequence). V was clipped by 6 bases and J by 5 bases, with 17 bases between them. The CDR3 loop spans 14 amino acids. The CDR3 nucleotides are TGTGCCTGCGGGTGGGTAGCGGCGGACAATGAGCAGTTCTTC. Translated, it gives CACGWVAADNEQFF. Based on the CDR3 plus reference TRBV30 and TRBJ2-1, the full variable domain is SQTIHQWPATLVQPVGSPLSLECTVEGTSNPNLYWYRQAAGRGLQLLFYSVGIGQISSEVPQNLSASRPQDRQFILSSKKLLLSDSGFYLCACGWVAADNEQFFGPGTRLTVL.

This chain uses TRBV7-9 with TRBJ1-2, with TRBD1 matching 7 bases. Germline CDR1 and CDR2: SEHNR and FQNEAQ (reference sequence). Trimming took 5 bases from V and 0 from J; bases not matched to a gene: 6. CDR3 length: 15 residues. This CDR3 is CASSLLTGTNYGYTF. The CDR3 DNA reads TGTGCCAGCAGCCTCCTGACAGGGACTAACTATGGCTACACCTTC. Using reference TRBV7-9 and TRBJ1-2 for the parts outside the CDR3, the full variable domain is DTGVSQNPRHKITKRGQNVTFRCDPISEHNRLYWYRQTLGQGPEFLTYFQNEAQLEKSRLLSDRFSAERPKGSFSTLEIQRTEQGDSAMYLCASSLLTGTNYGYTFGSGTRLTVV.

V and J are TRBV20-1 and TRBJ2-1; 8 bases align to TRBD2. Losses at the gene ends were 7 bases for V and 6 bases for J; bases not matched to a gene: 11. The CDR3 has 14 amino acids. CDR1 is DFQATT, CDR2 SNEGSKA, per germline (reference sequence). This CDR3 is CSVRSPGLVNEQFF. In nucleotides, the CDR3 is TGCAGTGTACGATCGCCGGGACTAGTCAATGAGCAGTTCTTC.

This clonotype was counted ten times or more. The chain has TRBV12-3 or TRBV12-4 and TRBJ2-5; 7 bases line up with TRBD2. With 0 bases clipped from V and 3 bases from J, the junction kept 1 base outside the gene matches. The CDR3 sequence is 14 residues long. CDR3 nucleotide sequence: TGTGCCAGCAGTTTAGCGGGGGGGGAAGAGACCCAGTACTTC. Protein: CASSLAGGEETQYF.